This T cell receptor (beta chain) was identified during a study of T cell responses to AZD1222 COVID-19 vaccine. With regard to this clone: Its antigen is currently unknown.

TCRdb's copy holds only in-frame clones and misses some; the assay was immunoSEQ multiplex PCR. This table holds 90,000 to 120,000 clones, approximately 89% found once. Study-level findings and limits: Donors were chiefly white British, with a greater number of females, and clonal diversity was perhaps underestimated. The study found Spike-specific TCR breadth and depth rose after two AZD1222 doses.

The sample was peripheral blood, taken on day 0 of MenACWY control vaccination. The sequence was obtained from an adult in good health.

For the CDR3, the DNA is TGCGCCAGCAGCCAAGAGGGAAGCGGGGCGAGTCGCAATGAGCAGTTCTTC. This sequence encodes CASSQEGSGASRNEQFF. The chain joins TRBV4-3 to TRBJ2-1; TRBD2 matches 7 bases. Germline V gene sequence: CDR1 LGHNA, CDR2 YSLEER. This CDR3 is built from 17 residues. Trimming at V came to 0 bases and at J to 6 bases, leaving 11 bases not matched to a gene.